This passage covers 16 T cell receptor beta chains from one sample sequenced in a study of graft-versus-host responses after intestinal transplantation. Repertoires were generated with immunoSEQ multiplex PCR, while TCRdb's copy carries only in-frame clones and drops some. The profile shows 20,000 to 30,000 clones, 83% of them singletons. Sample: PBMCs, taken 28 days after intestinal transplant. The receptors originated from a human patient who received an intestinal transplant, so some T cells may come from the graft donor.

The chain joins TRBV9 to TRBJ2-5, with D perhaps TRBD1 (5 bases). The J call may not be correct, given that the DNA end is closer to TRBJ2-7. Germline CDR1 and CDR2: SGDLS and YYNGEE. The CDR3 is made up of 12 amino acids. CDR3: CASRALGDEQYF. The CDR3 region has the DNA TGTGCCAGCAGGGCGCTAGGGGACGAGCAGTACTTC.

The CDR3: CAWNRGSDQPQHF. The CDR3 DNA follows: TGTGCCTGGAACAGGGGCTCGGATCAGCCCCAGCATTTT. The chain couples TRBV30 to TRBJ1-5; 7 bases are a match to TRBD1. Trimming at V came to 4 bases and at J to 5 bases, leaving 5 bases not matched to a gene. The germline V gene has CDR1 GTSNPN and CDR2 SVGIG (reference sequence). This CDR3 spans 13 amino acids. The whole variable domain, remainder taken from reference TRBV30 and TRBJ1-5, is SQTIHQWPATLVQPVGSPLSLECTVEGTSNPNLYWYRQAAGRGLQLLFYSVGIGQISSEVPQNLSASRPQDRQFILSSKKLLLSDSGFYLCAWNRGSDQPQHFGDGTRLSIL.

This sequence joins TRBV5-6 and TRBJ1-1, with no clear D. This CDR3 is built from 14 residues. Trimming pared 4 bases from V and 1 base from J, leaving 11 bases between. Germline V gives CDR1 SGHDT, CDR2 YYEEEE. CDR3 sequence reads: CASSRETGNTEAFF. In nucleotides, the CDR3 is TGTGCCAGCAGCCGGGAGACGGGGAACACTGAAGCTTTCTTT. Using reference TRBV5-6 and TRBJ1-1 for the parts outside the CDR3, the full variable domain is DAGVTQSPTHLIKTRGQQVTLRCSPKSGHDTVSWYQQALGQGPQFIFQYYEEEERQRGNFPDRFSGHQFPNYSSELNVNALLLGDSALYLCASSRETGNTEAFFGQGTRLTVV.

The chain employs TRBV5-1 and TRBJ2-7; tentatively, D is TRBD2 (6 bases). The CDR3 sequence is 14 residues long. Germline values: CDR1 SGHRS, CDR2 YFSETQ. Trimming shortened V by 0 bases and J by 2 bases, and 9 bases separated the two germline ends. The CDR3 region is CASSLGLGTYEQYF. Written as DNA, the CDR3 is TGCGCCAGCAGCTTGGGACTAGGTACCTACGAGCAGTACTTC.

A note on this clone: The sample has other DNA sequences that encode this CDR3 too. This CDR3 is CATSRDVAVYGYTF. CDR3 DNA sequence: TGTGCCACCAGCAGAGATGTCGCAGTTTATGGCTACACCTTC. The chain couples TRBV15 to TRBJ1-2, with D unresolved. Germline values: CDR1 LNHNV, CDR2 YYDKDF (reference sequence). The CDR3 is 14 amino acids. Deletions cut 0 bases from V and 5 bases from J, with 10 bases between.

The V gene is TRBV18, the J gene TRBJ2-7; 9 bases are a match to TRBD2. Germline V gives CDR1 KGHSH, CDR2 LQKENI. CDR3 size: 17 residues. V dropped 2 bases and J dropped 3; count of bases not matched to a gene: 11. Here the CDR3 DNA reads TGTGCCAGCTCACCAGCGGCATCAGCGGGGGGTATCTACGAGCAGTACTTC. The encoded protein is CASSPAASAGGIYEQYF.

The V and J genes are TRBV28 and TRBJ2-6; D gene ambiguous. There are 14 residues in the CDR3. CDR1 and CDR2 (germline): MDHEN, SYDVKM. Trimming removed 6 bases at V and 0 bases at J, with 6 bases between. For the CDR3, the DNA is TGTGCCAGCAGACCTGACTCTGGGGCCAACGTCCTGACTTTC. Protein product: CASRPDSGANVLTF.

The chain uses TRBV11-2 and TRBJ2-2, with 9 positions matching TRBD2. Germline V gene lookup returns CDR1 SGHAT and CDR2 FQNNGV. Trimming cost V 2 bases and J 3 bases; bases outside gene matches: 7. The CDR3 is 17 amino acids. CDR3 DNA sequence: TGTGCCAGCAGCTTAAGAGGTAGCGGGGGCCACACCGGGGAGCTGTTTTTT. Residues: CASSLRGSGGHTGELFF.

V and J are TRBV7-9 and TRBJ1-1; D is undetermined. The ends were cut back, 1 base at V and 1 base at J, with 4 bases in the middle. The length of the CDR3 is 13 residues. Germline values: CDR1 SEHNR, CDR2 FQNEAQ (reference sequence). The CDR3 here is CASSLVGNTEAFF. DNA for the CDR3: TGTGCCAGCAGCTTAGTGGGGAACACTGAAGCTTTCTTT.

The chain couples TRBV7-4 to TRBJ1-1; D gene unclear. With 1 base removed from V and 1 base from J, the gap between germline ends came to 13 bases. Germline V CDR1 and CDR2: SGHVT, SQSDAQ. This CDR3 is 16 amino acids long. This chain's CDR3 is CASSLGRTVGNTEAFF. The CDR3 coding sequence is TGTGCCAGCAGCTTAGGACGGACGGTCGGGAACACTGAAGCTTTCTTT.

The chain uses TRBV9 and TRBJ1-4; 10 bases map to TRBD1. The germline gives CDR1 SGDLS, CDR2 YYNGEE. The junction had 5 bases not matched to a gene; V was cut back by 0 bases and J by 6 bases. The CDR3 loop spans 16 amino acids. The CDR3 DNA sequence: TGTGCCAGCAGCGTAGGAGACAGGGGGCCTGATGAAAAACTGTTTTTT. This translates into CASSVGDRGPDEKLFF.

The chain is built from TRBV29-1 and TRBJ2-7; TRBD1 agrees at 10 bases. The ends lost 1 base at V and 3 bases at J; junction bases unmatched: 9. This CDR3 is 16 amino acids long. Germline CDR1 SQVTM, CDR2 ANQGSEA. CDR3 sequence reads: CSVEGETGGAIYEQYF. As DNA, the CDR3 is TGCAGCGTTGAAGGAGAGACAGGGGGCGCAATCTACGAGCAGTACTTC.

The chain uses TRBV12-1 and TRBJ2-5; the table's D call TRBD1 went unverified against the DNA. TRBV12-1 is termed a pseudogene. There are 15 residues in the CDR3. The CDR3 sequence is CASNPPGALQETQYF. The CDR3 nucleotides are TGTGCCAGCAACCCCCCAGGGGCCTTACAAGAGACCCAGTACTTC.

V and J are TRBV15 and TRBJ1-6; possibly TRBD1 for D (5 bases). The CDR3 has 16 residues. From germline, CDR1 is LNHNV and CDR2 YYDKDF (reference sequence). V was cut by 2 bases and J by 1 base, with 9 bases left in between. The CDR3 is CATSRYWGSYNSPLHF. Here the CDR3 DNA reads TGTGCCACCAGCAGATATTGGGGGTCCTATAATTCACCCCTCCACTTT.

V and J are TRBV7-9 and TRBJ2-7, with D unclear. Trimming pared 4 bases from V and 0 bases from J, leaving 10 bases between. This CDR3 spans 14 amino acids. Germline V gene sequence: CDR1 SEHNR, CDR2 FQNEAQ (reference sequence). The CDR3 reads CASSYVGTSYEQYF. In DNA form, the CDR3 reads TGTGCCAGCAGCTACGTGGGCACCTCCTACGAGCAGTACTTC.

The chain joins TRBV6-6 to TRBJ2-3; tentative D call: TRBD2 (5 bases). V was pared by 3 bases and J by 3 bases, with 13 bases between. Germline V gene sequence: CDR1 MNHNY, CDR2 SVGAGI (reference sequence). There are 15 residues in the CDR3. The chain's CDR3 is CASSYRASQTDTQYF. The CDR3 nucleotides are TGTGCCAGCAGTTATCGGGCTAGCCAAACAGATACGCAGTATTTT.